These 13 T cell receptor beta chains were all obtained from the same sample, sequenced in a study of blood T cell repertoires in COVID-19 (TCRdb year 2020). Libraries were constructed by the immunoSEQ multiplex PCR assay. The clones in this table, taken by TCRdb from immuneACCESS, are in-frame only. Not every clone is retained; where verified, under half of the shortfall comes from an unresolved V gene, and the cause of the rest is unknown. In all, the sample holds about 360,000 clones, and 75% to 90% of those were seen once. About 7.1% of the sample belongs to the ten largest clones. Material for sequencing was peripheral blood. The receptor source for this set is a woman aged 55-75 years with COVID-19, enrolled during active disease.

The CDR3 protein is CASSESSYSNQPQHF. CDR3 coding DNA: TGTGCCAGCAGTGAGTCTAGTTATAGCAATCAGCCCCAGCATTTT. The V gene is TRBV6-4, the J gene TRBJ1-5; D remains ambiguous. Trimming removed 3 bases from V and 0 bases from J, with 9 bases in between. Germline-derived CDR1 and CDR2 are MRHNA and SNTAGT. This CDR3 region has 15 residues.

This chain connects TRBV6-4 to TRBJ2-6; D is perhaps TRBD1 (6 bases). Germline assignment: CDR1 MRHNA and CDR2 SNTAGT. V lost 7 bases and J lost 0, with 22 bases in between. The CDR3 is 19 residues long. The CDR3 sequence is CASNEDKTGAISGANVLTF. CDR3 sequence (DNA): TGTGCCAGCAATGAGGATAAGACAGGCGCAATCTCTGGGGCCAACGTCCTGACTTTC.

This chain connects TRBV5-4 to TRBJ1-6; D not resolved. V was pared by 0 bases and J by 8 bases, with 12 bases between. CDR1 is SGHNT, CDR2 YYREEE, per germline (reference sequence). The CDR3 consists of 15 residues. In DNA form, the CDR3 reads TGTGCCAGCAGCTTGGGACAATTGATGCATTCACCCCTCCACTTT. Protein: CASSLGQLMHSPLHF. Filled out from reference TRBV5-4 and TRBJ1-6, the complete variable domain reads ETGVTQSPTHLIKTRGQQVTLRCSSQSGHNTVSWYQQALGQGPQFIFQYYREEENGRGNFPPRFSGLQFPNYSSELNVNALELDDSALYLCASSLGQLMHSPLHFGNGTRLTVT.

This clone was seen a single time. This chain links TRBV19 with TRBJ2-5, with D tentatively TRBD1 (6 bases). Trimming took 4 bases from V and 5 from J, leaving 26 bases between them. Germline CDR1 reads LNHDA; CDR2 reads SQIVND (reference sequence). The length of the CDR3 is 18 residues. For the CDR3, the DNA is TGTGCCAGTAGTACCTCCCTCATGACAGGCGCCATTAGGGAGACCCAGTACTTC. This codes for CASSTSLMTGAIRETQYF.

This sequence joins TRBV27 and TRBJ2-1, with 7 positions matching TRBD1. CDR3 length: 13 residues. Germline assignment: CDR1 MNHEY and CDR2 SMNVEV (reference sequence). The V and J ends lost 7 bases and 5 bases, in that order; junction bases with no gene match: 5. The CDR3 nucleotides are TGTGCCAGCATCTCCACAGGGGACAATGAGCAGTTCTTC. Translating gives CASISTGDNEQFF.

V gene TRBV5-4 combines with J gene TRBJ2-5, with 7 bases aligning to TRBD2. V gave up 4 bases and J gave up 1 base; unmatched junction bases: 13. There are 17 residues in the CDR3. CDR1 SGHNT and CDR2 YYREEE come from the germline V gene (reference sequence). The CDR3 nucleotides read TGTGCCAGCAGCGGAACCGGGAGGCGGGGCTTCCAAGAGACCCAGTACTTC. Protein product: CASSGTGRRGFQETQYF. The full variable domain, its missing parts supplied by reference TRBV5-4 and TRBJ2-5, is ETGVTQSPTHLIKTRGQQVTLRCSSQSGHNTVSWYQQALGQGPQFIFQYYREEENGRGNFPPRFSGLQFPNYSSELNVNALELDDSALYLCASSGTGRRGFQETQYFGPGTRLLVL.

The V and J genes are TRBV7-9 and TRBJ2-7, with D maybe TRBD1 (7 bases). CDR3 length equals 15 residues. V was trimmed by 7 bases and J by 0 bases, leaving 16 bases between them. Looked up from germline, CDR1 is SEHNR and CDR2 is FQNEAQ (reference sequence). CDR3 bases: TGTGCCAGCACCCCTCAGGGGGGAACCTCCTACGAGCAGTACTTC. Translated, it gives CASTPQGGTSYEQYF.

V usage is TRBV6-2 or TRBV6-3 and J usage is TRBJ2-1; 10 positions match TRBD2. Germline CDR1 is MNHEY and CDR2 is SVGEGT. With V trimmed by 2 bases and J by 7 bases, 8 bases remained unmatched. The CDR3 length is 16 residues. CDR3 region: CASSYERGGLRNEQFF. The CDR3 DNA reads as TGTGCCAGCAGTTACGAGCGGGGGGGCCTTCGAAATGAGCAGTTCTTC.

The chain joins TRBV7-9 to TRBJ1-5, with a tentative D call TRBD1 (5 bases). Germline values: CDR1 SEHNR, CDR2 FQNEAQ (reference sequence). The CDR3 runs 16 residues. The V gene lost 5 bases and the J gene lost 0 bases, with 14 bases spanning the gap. CDR3 in DNA: TGTGCCAGCAGCCCCTGGGTAGGGGATAGCAATCAGCCCCAGCATTTT. This translates into CASSPWVGDSNQPQHF.

Note on this clone: Other DNA sequences in this specimen translate into the identical CDR3. The genes are TRBV12-3 or TRBV12-4 and TRBJ1-1; D unclear. The CDR3 consists of 12 residues. Trimming cost V 5 bases and J 5 bases, with 9 bases left between them. DNA for the CDR3: TGTGCCAGCAGTGAAATAGAGACTGAAGCTTTCTTT. Encoded protein: CASSEIETEAFF.

This chain links TRBV10-1 with TRBJ2-5, with 7 bases identical to TRBD2. The junction had 0 bases not matched to a gene; V was cut back by 2 bases and J by 3 bases. The V gene's germline CDR1 is WNHNN and CDR2 SYGVQD (reference sequence). The CDR3 totals 13 residues. CDR3 protein: CASSEGGEETQYF. As DNA, the CDR3 is TGCGCCAGCAGTGAGGGGGGGGAAGAGACCCAGTACTTC.

V and J are TRBV3-1 (or the pseudogene TRBV3-2) and TRBJ2-7; perhaps TRBD1 as D (5 bases). V lost 2 bases, J lost 1 base, and 18 bases lay in between. Germline CDR1 and CDR2: LGHDT and YNNKEL (reference sequence). The CDR3 has 17 amino acids. The DNA for the CDR3 is TGTGCCAGCAGCCAAACCGGTAGGGGATCCCCGTCCTACGAGCAGTACTTC. It encodes CASSQTGRGSPSYEQYF.

This clone was picked up a small number of times. This chain uses TRBV10-3 with TRBJ1-1, with D possibly TRBD1 on 5 matching bases. V was trimmed by 7 bases and J by 4 bases, leaving 7 bases between them. Germline lookup yields CDR1 ENHRY and CDR2 SYGVKD. The CDR3 contains 11 residues. CDR3 sequence: CAITQGTEAFF. Written as DNA, the CDR3 is TGTGCCATCACCCAGGGCACTGAAGCTTTCTTT.